This T cell receptor (beta chain) came from a study of blood T cell repertoires in COVID-19. Libraries were prepared by immunoSEQ multiplex PCR; TCRdb keeps only in-frame clonotypes and omits some of them. The sample records hundreds of thousands of clones, about nine tenths being singletons. From germline, CDR1 is SGHDT and CDR2 YYEEEE. Between the trimmed V and J ends, which lost 2 bases and 4 bases, there was a span of 18 bases. CDR3 length: 16 residues. This clonotype originated in a woman between 45 and 65 years old with COVID-19, enrolled during active disease. Sample: peripheral blood. V and J are TRBV5-6 and TRBJ1-2; the D is unclear. The CDR3 nucleotides read TGTGCCAGCAGCTTTTTCCAGAATATGCGGGCCTATGGCTACACCTTC. Protein sequence: CASSFFQNMRAYGYTF. Supplemented by reference TRBV5-6 and TRBJ1-2, the full variable domain reads DAGVTQSPTHLIKTRGQQVTLRCSPKSGHDTVSWYQQALGQGPQFIFQYYEEEERQRGNFPDRFSGHQFPNYSSELNVNALLLGDSALYLCASSFFQNMRAYGYTFGSGTRLTVV.